This T cell receptor beta chain came from a study of cytomegalovirus exposure and HLA in healthy donors (dated by TCRdb to about 2017). Looking at the study overall: According to an earlier analysis of a few hundred of the donors, 150 million to 200 million T cells yielded 117 million unique TCR beta sequences and about 280 Gb of sequence data. About 280 gigabases of sequencing data and 91 million or so unique TCR sequences made up an early release that covered 500 to 650 HLA-typed donors. Of the roughly 400 genotyped donors, over 70% fell in the genetic ancestry cluster associated with self-reported Caucasian donors. The study aimed to test whether cataloging public T cell receptors could reveal signatures of past pathogen exposure. The study profiled the T cell repertoires of 666 subjects by immunosequencing and related them to cytomegalovirus serostatus. A separate validation cohort of about 110 different subjects was used in addition to the approximately 700-subject first cohort. To predict cytomegalovirus infection status, the study brought together high-throughput TCR immunosequencing, statistical association of individual TCRs with disease status, and machine learning. In a later analysis, previously published TCR beta repertoires from fewer than 750 donors were re-analyzed and high-resolution HLA genotyping was added so that TCR occurrence patterns could be studied. The later analysis used no new phenotypic data to find candidate immune exposures, relying instead on TCR beta sequences and their occurrence across donors. An earlier analysis of some 500 of the donors applied high-throughput TCR beta sequencing to assess whether each TCR beta V gene segment acted as functional or pseudogenic. Alongside the repertoire data, information on donor age, sex, ethnicity and CMV serostatus was compiled. In a later genetic analysis, genome-wide SNP genotypes for about 65% of the 666 donors were used, and that subset was treated as a discovery cohort. Every repertoire in the discovery cohort had been generated on one and the same sequencing platform. HLA typing covered class I and class II loci at four-digit resolution. Typing coverage varied by locus: 629-630 donors for A, B, C, DRB1 and DQB1; around 560 for DQA1; about 590 for DPA1; approximately 490 for DPB1. A handful of DR-DQ haplotypes were handled as single units for association and clustering because linkage in the cohort was strong. Among over 350 genotyped donors of the cohort, an average of approximately 240,000 unique TCR beta nucleotide sequences were sequenced per donor, around 18% of them non-productive.

Libraries were made using the immunoSEQ multiplex PCR assay. For the multiplex PCR, a mixture combining 60 forward primers for TCR Vbeta segments and 13 reverse primers for TCR Jbeta segments was used. The CDR3 region of rearranged TCR beta genes was amplified from genomic DNA by a multiplex PCR assay. The Illumina HiSeq System was used to sequence the amplified TCR beta libraries as 87-base-pair reads. The paper's processing steps were these. A later analysis tallied 75 million to 85 million unique TCR beta chains across the 700 or so repertoires, and about 10 million of those chains were shared by two or more donors. Raw reads were error-corrected and collapsed into unique sequences with a nearest-neighbor algorithm that merged closely related sequences to remove PCR and sequencing errors. Alignment of CDR3 sequences to IMGT reference sequences was used to assign V, D and J gene segments. Each retained sequence needed at least a six-nucleotide match to both a V gene segment and a J gene segment. A rearrangement counted as productive if the CDR3 had no stop codons and remained in frame with V and J, and every other rearrangement counted as non-productive. Following IMGT convention, CDR3 was defined as the stretch from the second conserved V-encoded cysteine to the conserved J-encoded phenylalanine. The earlier analysis of about 590 of the donors excluded sequences that lacked an unambiguous match to a single V gene segment. In an earlier analysis of about 590 of the donors, a V segment was called functional when productive rearrangements were above 56.7%, and segregating when the standard deviation between donors exceeded 5%. A statistical classification framework was built to diagnose cytomegalovirus status from the catalog of TCR beta chain sequences. In a later analysis, V and J genes were assigned by comparing TCR nucleotide sequences against IMGT/GENE-DB human TR gene sequences. A later analysis assigned CDR3 sequences and most-parsimonious VDJ recombination scenarios with the TCRdist pipeline. In a later analysis, every TCR beta chain was defined by the combination of its CDR3 amino acid sequence and its V-gene family, and reads without a unique V-gene family were dropped. A later analysis removed 500 to 650 highly shared, low-generation-probability nucleotide sequences to deal with suspected cross-contamination and a sequencing artifact. In a later analysis, a clonal expansion index was calculated for each public chain from normalized within-repertoire ranks of inferred template counts. In a later analysis, generation probabilities were computed with a VDJ recombination model fitted to out-of-frame rearrangements, and the resulting probabilities were checked against IGoR. Hypergeometric tests were used in a later analysis to score TCR-TCR, TCR-HLA and TCR-CMV co-occurrence, with a repertoire-size bias correction applied to the TCR pairs. To estimate false discovery rates, a later analysis permuted the HLA or CMV assignments 20 times. In a later analysis, co-occurring TCRs were grouped using DBSCAN, and TCRdist sequence similarity was added for clustering within HLA-allele-positive subsets. For co-occurrence clustering, repertoires with fewer than 30,000 or more than 120,000 public chains were excluded, along with a handful of repertoires with anomalous nucleotide sharing. TCRdb's version of the immuneACCESS table is confined to in-frame rearrangements and falls short of the full clone set. An unresolved V gene accounts for under half of the shortfall where checked; the remainder is of unknown origin. V and J calls and clone size are as listed in that table; D and trimming were resolved from the DNA. In all, the sample holds approximately 170,000 clones, and about 71% of those were seen once. The top ten hold less than 3.5% of the sample.

This clone was seen a single time. Its antigen is currently not known. No clone much larger than this one lies a single base away; base qualities are absent. Findings and caveats that apply to the study as a whole: The authors suggested that the approach could potentially be generalized to other disease states and immunological phenotypes. A total of fewer than 200 TCR beta chains were listed by the study as associated with cytomegalovirus. In vitro tests confirmed that three of the cytomegalovirus-associated TCR beta chains recognize cytomegalovirus antigens. Because counts were too low, roughly 16 rarely observed V segments, including chromosome 9 orphons, were left out of the earlier analysis of about 500 of the donors. A later genetic analysis reported fewer N-insertions in productive TCRs among donors in an Asian-associated ancestry cluster than the approximately 700-donor mean. When HLA alleles, especially DR and DQ, strongly co-occurred, TCR associations were difficult to assign to individual alleles. Because the 87-base-pair reads could not distinguish some IMGT-functional V segments, including TRBV6-2 and TRBV6-3, those segments were excluded. According to a later analysis, TCR association rates differed among HLA loci, with DRB1 alleles showing the most associated TCRs and HLA-C alleles showing the fewest. In both the original and validation cohorts, the classifier was reported to diagnose cytomegalovirus status with high specificity and sensitivity. Because some donors lacked HLA typing at each locus, the association tests relied only on the typed subset. Sequencing depth was assumed to be roughly uniform across donors in the presence/absence analyses, though that assumption may not hold. At a false discovery rate of 0.05, a later analysis linked about 17,000 TCR beta sequences to specific HLA alleles. Across donors, most TCR sequences were observed very rarely, whereas some public TCRs were present in many individuals. A group of highly shared sequence variants was considered likely to be a technical artifact of the sequencing pipeline. A further reported finding was that TCR beta sequences accurately predicted the HLA-A and HLA-B alleles for most subjects in the first cohort. Most CMV-associated TCR beta chains appeared to be HLA-restricted in a later analysis, and the HLA associations seemed to be driven largely by CMV exposure. Immune exposure information for the cohort was limited to CMV serostatus. A later analysis reported that several top co-occurrence clusters appeared linked to parvovirus B19, influenza, CMV and Epstein-Barr virus. Only TCR beta chains were sequenced in this cohort, and the absence of alpha or paired-chain data limited detectable features. Compared with equally common non-associated chains, HLA-associated TCR beta chains in a later analysis were more clonally expanded and had lower generation probabilities. In an earlier analysis of about 540 of the donors, most TCR beta V segments were observed in productive rearrangements about 90% or about 30% of the time, broadly matching IMGT annotations. Correlated functional status among segregating V segments might reflect linkage disequilibrium, but an unknown experimental factor could not be ruled out. A later genetic analysis associated a missense DCLRE1C variant with V-gene and J-gene trimming of TCR beta chains, and an independent cohort replicated the association.

In total, just over 650 healthy bone marrow donors made up the cohort. At the time of sampling, all cohort members were nominally healthy, though unrecorded immune exposures were likely present. The donor was CMV seropositive and belonged to the group of 250 to 300 seropositive cohort members. Each donor provided a peripheral blood sample, and peripheral blood mononuclear cells were used for TCR beta sequencing. The Qiagen DNeasy Blood Extraction Kit was used to extract genomic DNA from the blood cell samples. The CDR3, cysteine through phenylalanine, is 15 amino acids long. The only DNA kept is the CDR3, 45 bases in frame from the first base. Trimmed from V: 5 bases; trimmed from J: 2 bases; junction bases lacking a gene match: 7. For CDR1 and CDR2, the germline V gene (reference sequence) lists PRHDT and FYEKMQ.

This chain is built from TRBV13 and TRBJ2-7; 9 bases in between match TRBD2. Input material: PBMCs. The source of this sequence is a woman aged 40-49 years in good health and CMV-seropositive. The CDR3 reads as follows: CASSGTSRGTYEQYF. The nucleotide sequence is TGTGCCAGCAGCGGGACTAGCCGAGGAACCTACGAGCAGTACTTC.